The 23 T cell receptor beta chains in this list originate from one sample, sequenced in a study of blood T cell repertoires in COVID-19. Generated by immunoSEQ multiplex PCR, the TCRdb table keeps only in-frame clones and is missing some. The sample contains under 300,000 clones, around 90% of which appear only once. Sequences were obtained from PBMCs or T cells enriched from blood (not recorded which). All receptors derive from a human donor in a cohort exposed to, infected with or recovered from COVID-19 (not recorded which). The donor label of this sample is uncertain.

This clone is a singleton in its sample. The rearrangement uses TRBV7-3 and TRBJ2-7; TRBD1 matches 9 bases. With V trimmed by 2 bases and J by 2 bases, 4 bases remained unmatched. CDR1 and CDR2 from the germline V gene are SGHTA and FQGTGA. CDR3 length equals 15 residues. Here the CDR3 reads CASSLGRDRAYEQYF. CDR3 bases: TGTGCCAGCAGCTTAGGCCGGGACAGGGCCTACGAGCAGTACTTC. Full variable domain (remainder filled in from reference TRBV7-3 and TRBJ2-7): GAGVSQTPSNKVTEKGKYVELRCDPISGHTALYWYRQSLGQGPEFLIYFQGTGAADDSGLPNDRFFAVRPEGSVSTLKIQRTERGDSAVYLCASSLGRDRAYEQYFGPGTRLTVT.

For this clone: Within the sample, other DNA sequences also encode this same CDR3. The chain recombines TRBV6-5 with TRBJ2-7, with TRBD1 matching 9 bases. The ends lost 9 bases at V and 3 bases at J; junction bases unmatched: 6. The germline gives CDR1 MNHEY, CDR2 SVGAGI. This CDR3 is 13 amino acids long. CDR3 in DNA: TGTGCCAGTACACGGGGACAGGGCTACGAGCAGTACTTC. As protein: CASTRGQGYEQYF.

The V call is TRBV27, the J call TRBJ1-2; a possible D gene is TRBD1 (5 bases). Trimming pared 7 bases from V and 6 bases from J, leaving 27 bases between. The CDR3 totals 17 residues. CDR1 and CDR2 from the germline V gene are MNHEY and SMNVEV (reference sequence). The DNA of the CDR3 is TGTGCCAGCACAAACTCCTTTAGCGGGGGTCGGGCGCATGGCTACACCTTC. Translation gives CASTNSFSGGRAHGYTF.

The chain employs TRBV6-1 and TRBJ2-7, with D possibly TRBD2 on 5 matching bases. In germline, CDR1 is MNHNS, CDR2 SASEGT. The ends were cut back, 2 bases at V and 9 bases at J, with 8 bases in the middle. This CDR3 comprises 11 residues. The CDR3 bases are TGTGCCAGCAGTGAAAGAGGGAGGCAGTACTTC. Translated, it gives CASSERGRQYF.

V and J are TRBV27 and TRBJ1-2; 8 nucleotides agree with TRBD1. CDR3 length equals 14 residues. V gave up 5 bases and J gave up 4 bases; unmatched junction bases: 6. CDR1 is MNHEY, CDR2 SMNVEV, per germline (reference sequence). CDR3 protein: CASSGPDRAYGYTF. For the CDR3, the DNA is TGTGCCAGCAGTGGACCGGACAGGGCCTATGGCTACACCTTC.

The V and J genes are TRBV5-1 and TRBJ2-5, with 10 bases identical to TRBD2. Germline values: CDR1 SGHRS, CDR2 YFSETQ. The CDR3 has 21 amino acids. The ends lost 4 bases at V and 1 base at J; junction bases unmatched: 22. CDR3 in DNA: TGCGCCAGCAGCGGGCCCGGGTCTAGCGGGGGCCCCAAGGAGTTCCAAGAGACCCAGTACTTC. Protein: CASSGPGSSGGPKEFQETQYF. The full variable domain, completed using reference TRBV5-1 and TRBJ2-5, is KAGVTQTPRYLIKTRGQQVTLSCSPISGHRSVSWYQQTPGQGLQFLFEYFSETQRNKGNFPGRFSGRQFSNSRSEMNVSTLELGDSALYLCASSGPGSSGGPKEFQETQYFGPGTRLLVL.

The chain employs TRBV28 and TRBJ1-2; possible D gene TRBD1, 6 bases. Trimming stripped 4 bases from V and 0 bases from J, with 15 bases between. The germline V gene has CDR1 MDHEN and CDR2 SYDVKM. The CDR3 covers 16 residues. The CDR3 loop is CASSSERGQANYGYTF. The CDR3 DNA is TGTGCCAGCAGTTCCGAGAGGGGACAAGCTAACTATGGCTACACCTTC.

The chain has TRBV18 and TRBJ1-2; no clear D. The ends were cut back, 2 bases at V and 2 bases at J, with 15 bases in the middle. The germline V gene has CDR1 KGHSH and CDR2 LQKENI. CDR3 length: 16 residues. The DNA for the CDR3 is TGTGCCAGCTCACCATTAACCCCTCGAGAGAACTATGGCTACACCTTC. Protein sequence: CASSPLTPRENYGYTF.

The chain combines TRBV25-1 with TRBJ2-1, with 7 bases aligning to TRBD1. The germline V gene has CDR1 MGHDK and CDR2 SYGVNS. The CDR3 covers 15 residues. V gave up 6 bases and J gave up 6 bases; unmatched junction bases: 11. CDR3 region: CASSTRGKMGNEQFF. In DNA, the CDR3 is TGTGCCAGCAGCACCAGGGGGAAGATGGGCAATGAGCAGTTCTTC.

This chain connects TRBV7-2 to TRBJ2-7; 9 bases agree with TRBD1. After removal of 2 bases from V and 5 bases from J, the junction contained 10 bases not matched to a gene. This CDR3 is built from 16 residues. Germline V gene lookup returns CDR1 SGHTA and CDR2 FQGNSA. This chain's CDR3 is CASSLTVRTGAHEQYF. The CDR3, as DNA: TGTGCCAGCAGCTTAACTGTGAGGACAGGGGCCCACGAGCAGTACTTC.

This clone is a singleton in its sample. The V call is TRBV10-3, the J call TRBJ1-3; D not resolved. V lost 0 bases, J lost 0 bases, and 6 bases lay in between. Per the germline V gene, CDR1 is ENHRY and CDR2 is SYGVKD. This CDR3 region has 15 residues. CDR3 nucleotide sequence: TGTGCCATCAGTGAGTCGGGCAGCTCTGGAAACACCATATATTTT. Encoded protein: CAISESGSSGNTIYF.

V gene TRBV5-1 combines with J gene TRBJ2-7; 8 nucleotides agree with TRBD2. Germline assignment: CDR1 SGHRS and CDR2 YFSETQ. The CDR3 covers 14 residues. The ends lost 3 bases at V and 3 bases at J; junction bases unmatched: 5. CDR3 in DNA: TGCGCCAGCAGCTCATCGGGACTAGACTACGAGCAGTACTTC. Translated: CASSSSGLDYEQYF.

This sequence joins TRBV7-6 and TRBJ1-5; 7 nucleotides match TRBD1. CDR1 is SGHVS, CDR2 FNYEAQ, per germline. J was trimmed by 0 bases and V by 1 base; bases with no gene match: 9. The CDR3 contains 18 residues. The CDR3: CASSLGHRGPYSNQPQHF. For the CDR3, the DNA is TGTGCCAGCAGCTTAGGACACAGGGGACCTTATAGCAATCAGCCCCAGCATTTT.

The gene calls are TRBV28 and TRBJ1-2; a weak D match, TRBD1 (5 bases). The CDR3 is made up of 13 amino acids. CDR1 and CDR2 (germline): MDHEN, SYDVKM. The V end was cut by 10 bases, the J end by 2 bases, with 14 bases between. For the CDR3, the DNA is TGTGCCACCTCCCTGACAGCCAACTATGGCTACACCTTC. This gives the protein CATSLTANYGYTF.

This chain connects TRBV18 to TRBJ2-7, with 10 bases fitting TRBD1. V lost 2 bases to trimming and J lost 4 bases; unmatched junction nucleotides: 5. CDR3 length: 15 amino acids. Germline lookup yields CDR1 KGHSH and CDR2 LQKENI. CDR3 amino acids: CASSPGDRGRYEQYF. The CDR3 DNA is TGTGCCAGCTCACCAGGGGACAGGGGCCGTTACGAGCAGTACTTC. Based on the CDR3 plus reference TRBV18 and TRBJ2-7, the full variable domain is NAGVMQNPRHLVRRRGQEARLRCSPMKGHSHVYWYRQLPEEGLKFMVYLQKENIIDESGMPKERFSAEFPKEGPSILRIQQVVRGDSAAYFCASSPGDRGRYEQYFGPGTRLTVT.

This chain joins TRBV4-1 and TRBJ1-2, with 10 bases aligning to TRBD1. The CDR3 extends over 19 amino acids. Germline V lookup: CDR1 MGHRA, CDR2 YSYEKL. After removal of 10 bases from V and 3 bases from J, the junction contained 23 bases not matched to a gene. CDR3 bases: TGCGCCACTCGCGAGACGCCCCGAGACAGGGGGCTGTGGGACTATGGCTACACCTTC. Protein sequence: CATRETPRDRGLWDYGYTF.

The chain joins TRBV19 to TRBJ1-5, with D possibly matching TRBD1 (6 bases). V shed 11 bases and J shed 9 bases, with 17 bases lying between them. This CDR3 region has 12 residues. Looked up from germline, CDR1 is LNHDA and CDR2 is SQIVND (reference sequence). DNA of the CDR3: TGTGCCTCGGGGACGGACAGTGGGCCCCAGCATTTT. Protein sequence: CASGTDSGPQHF.

The V call is TRBV7-3, the J call TRBJ2-7, with D unresolved. This CDR3 contains 14 residues. Germline CDR1 SGHTA, CDR2 FQGTGA. The germline V and J ends were trimmed by 7 bases and 4 bases, with 17 bases remaining between them. Here the CDR3 reads CASIQSQEEYEQYF. Here the CDR3 DNA reads TGTGCCAGCATCCAATCCCAGGAAGAGTACGAGCAGTACTTC.

This clone appeared a single time. The V call is TRBV24-1, the J call TRBJ2-6, with D possibly matching TRBD2 (5 bases). The CDR3 is 15 amino acids. Germline loops: CDR1 KGHDR, CDR2 SFDVKD. Between the trimmed V and J ends, which lost 7 bases and 2 bases, there was a span of 11 bases. The CDR3 DNA sequence: TGTGCCACCAGCCGGAGGTTGCCTGGGGCCAACGTCCTGACTTTC. Its protein product is CATSRRLPGANVLTF.

This chain joins TRBV29-1 and TRBJ2-1; 11 nucleotides agree with TRBD2. The V gene's germline CDR1 is SQVTM and CDR2 ANQGSEA. The CDR3 has 16 amino acids. V lost 7 bases to trimming and J lost 6 bases; unmatched junction nucleotides: 14. The CDR3 DNA reads TGCAGCGGTATGAGGTCGGGACTAGCGGCAGGCAATGAGCAGTTCTTC. Protein product: CSGMRSGLAAGNEQFF.

The V and J genes are TRBV3-1 (or the pseudogene TRBV3-2) and TRBJ2-1, with D maybe TRBD1 (5 bases). The CDR3 runs 15 residues. V lost 1 base to trimming and J lost 0 bases, with 7 bases between them. The germline gives CDR1 LGHDT, CDR2 YNNKEL (reference sequence). This CDR3 reads CASSQGGSSYNEQFF. In DNA, the CDR3 is TGTGCCAGCAGCCAAGGGGGCAGCTCCTACAATGAGCAGTTCTTC.

This clone was seen a single time. This chain uses TRBV6-5 with TRBJ1-1; TRBD1 is a possible D gene (5 bases). The CDR3 extends over 13 amino acids. Germline V lookup: CDR1 MNHEY, CDR2 SVGAGI. V shed 5 bases and J shed 4 bases, with 11 bases lying between them. DNA for the CDR3: TGTGCCAGCAGTCCCGCTACAGGCACTGAAGCTTTCTTT. Translating gives CASSPATGTEAFF.

The chain recombines TRBV19 with TRBJ1-6; TRBD1 agrees at 11 bases. The CDR3 runs 14 residues. Losses at the gene ends were 4 bases for V and 10 bases for J; bases not matched to a gene: 3. CDR1 and CDR2 (germline): LNHDA, SQIVND (reference sequence). DNA for the CDR3: TGTGCCAGTAGTAGGGGACAGGGGGAGTCACCCCTCCACTTT. It encodes CASSRGQGESPLHF.